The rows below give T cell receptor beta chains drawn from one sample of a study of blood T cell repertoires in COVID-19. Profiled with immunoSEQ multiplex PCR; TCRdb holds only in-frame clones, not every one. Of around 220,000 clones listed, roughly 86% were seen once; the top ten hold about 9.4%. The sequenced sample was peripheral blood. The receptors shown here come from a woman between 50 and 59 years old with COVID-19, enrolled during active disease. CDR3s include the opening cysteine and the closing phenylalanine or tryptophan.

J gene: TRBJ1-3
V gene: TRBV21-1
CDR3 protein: CASSCAPSGNTIYF

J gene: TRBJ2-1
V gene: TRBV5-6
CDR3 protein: CASSLAQNYNEQFF

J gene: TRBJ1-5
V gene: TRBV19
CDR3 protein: CASSIDNRGSSKPQHF

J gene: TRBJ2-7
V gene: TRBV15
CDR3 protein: CATSSGAGEYF

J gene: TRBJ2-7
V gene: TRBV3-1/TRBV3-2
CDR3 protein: CASSPRQYEQYF

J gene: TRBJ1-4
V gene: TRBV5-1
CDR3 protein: CASSLGTATNEKLFF

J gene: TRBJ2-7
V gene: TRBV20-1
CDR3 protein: CSAGSSYEQYF

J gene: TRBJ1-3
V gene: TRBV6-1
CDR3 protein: CASSEARTGVGNTIYF

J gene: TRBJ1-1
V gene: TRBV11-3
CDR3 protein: CASSLGTGSLGEAFF

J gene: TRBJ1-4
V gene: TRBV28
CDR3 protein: CASSSPPGIKNEKLFF

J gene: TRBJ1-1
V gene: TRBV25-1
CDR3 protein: CASSLRGAAEAFF

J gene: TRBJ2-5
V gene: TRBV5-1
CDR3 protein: CASTLIAGGGETQYF

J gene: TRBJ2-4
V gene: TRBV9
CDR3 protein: CASSPRTGSKNIQYF

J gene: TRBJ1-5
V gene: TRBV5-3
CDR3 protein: CARSPSDQPQHF

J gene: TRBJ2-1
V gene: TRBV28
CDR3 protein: CASSLISSYNEQFF

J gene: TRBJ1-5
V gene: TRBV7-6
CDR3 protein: CASSGQNSNQPQHF

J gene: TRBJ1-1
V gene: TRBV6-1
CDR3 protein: CASSAHRGNQNTEAFF

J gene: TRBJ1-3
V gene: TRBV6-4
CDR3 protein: CASSSSVTGSSGNTIYF

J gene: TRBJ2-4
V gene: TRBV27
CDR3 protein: CASPGGGSKNIQYF

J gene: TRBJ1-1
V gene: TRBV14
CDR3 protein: CASSQGKRTEAFF

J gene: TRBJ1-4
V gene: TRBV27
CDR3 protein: CASSKSGTGDEKLFF

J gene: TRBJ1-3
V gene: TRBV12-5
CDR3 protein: CASGLGTGGSRSGNTIYF

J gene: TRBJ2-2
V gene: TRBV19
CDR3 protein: CASSIGLAGGPNTGELFF

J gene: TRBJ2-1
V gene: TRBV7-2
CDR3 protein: CASSLLSGRGGGEQFF

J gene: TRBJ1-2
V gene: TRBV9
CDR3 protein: CASSPRGADGYTF

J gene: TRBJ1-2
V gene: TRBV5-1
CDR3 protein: CASSPQGYGYTF

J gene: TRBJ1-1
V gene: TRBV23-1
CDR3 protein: CASSQADMNTEAFF

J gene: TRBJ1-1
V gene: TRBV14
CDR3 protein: CASSGPYPILDAFF

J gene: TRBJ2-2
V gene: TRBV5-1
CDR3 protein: CASSLYPRSGTGELFF

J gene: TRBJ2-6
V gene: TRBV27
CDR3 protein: CASSLQVRTARSGANVLTF

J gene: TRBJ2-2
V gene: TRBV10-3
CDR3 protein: CAISAQGDTGELFF

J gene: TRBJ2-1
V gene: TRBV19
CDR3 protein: CASTLPMGTSAGNEQFF

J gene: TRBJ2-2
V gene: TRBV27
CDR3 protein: CASHFKTGTNTGELFF

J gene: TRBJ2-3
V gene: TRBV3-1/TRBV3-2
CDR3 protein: CASSRGAGGGPRDTQYF

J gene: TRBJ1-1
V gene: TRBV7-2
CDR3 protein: CASSLGGVGDTEAFF

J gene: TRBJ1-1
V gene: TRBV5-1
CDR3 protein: CASSPERVRTEAFF

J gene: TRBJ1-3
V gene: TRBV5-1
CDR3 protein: CASSLSPGTAGNTIYF

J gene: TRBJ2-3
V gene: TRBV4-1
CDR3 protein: CASSQLAGVSTDTQYF

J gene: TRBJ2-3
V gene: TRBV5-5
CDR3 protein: CASSLVLGLANTDTQYF

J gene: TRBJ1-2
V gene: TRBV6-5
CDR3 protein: CASSGVRGDHGYTF

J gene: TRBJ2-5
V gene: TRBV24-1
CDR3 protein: CATSDPGTGKGTQYF

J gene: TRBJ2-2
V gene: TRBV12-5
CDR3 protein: CASGSPGITPGELFF

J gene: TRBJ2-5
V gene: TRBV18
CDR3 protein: CASSPSGLARETQYF

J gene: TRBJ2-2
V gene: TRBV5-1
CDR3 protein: CASSWRTGGSREELFF

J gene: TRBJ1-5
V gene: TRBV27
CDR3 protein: CASGIRQGYSNQPQHF

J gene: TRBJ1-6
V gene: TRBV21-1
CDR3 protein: CASSKRRGSYNSPLHF

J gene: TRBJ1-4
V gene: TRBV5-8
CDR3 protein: CASSRGLLEEKLFF

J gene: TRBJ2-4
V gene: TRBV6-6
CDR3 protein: CASCIWGDIQYF

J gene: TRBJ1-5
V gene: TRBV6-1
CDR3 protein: CASSEYLRGNQPQHF

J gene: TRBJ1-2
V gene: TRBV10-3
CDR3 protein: CAISGQGAYGYTF

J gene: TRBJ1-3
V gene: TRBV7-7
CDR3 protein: CASSPRGGGNTIYF

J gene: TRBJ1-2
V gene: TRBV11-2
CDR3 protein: CASSPPPGTGYGYTF

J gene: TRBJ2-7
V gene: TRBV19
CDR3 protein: CASSRDRGREQYF

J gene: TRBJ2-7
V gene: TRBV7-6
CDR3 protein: CASSSQPGQSYEQYF

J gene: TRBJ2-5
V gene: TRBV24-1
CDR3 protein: CATSDPGQGAGETQYF

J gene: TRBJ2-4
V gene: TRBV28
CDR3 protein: CASSSLLTSGGGIQYF

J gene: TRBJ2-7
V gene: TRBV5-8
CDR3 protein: CASSKKGLAGPEQYF